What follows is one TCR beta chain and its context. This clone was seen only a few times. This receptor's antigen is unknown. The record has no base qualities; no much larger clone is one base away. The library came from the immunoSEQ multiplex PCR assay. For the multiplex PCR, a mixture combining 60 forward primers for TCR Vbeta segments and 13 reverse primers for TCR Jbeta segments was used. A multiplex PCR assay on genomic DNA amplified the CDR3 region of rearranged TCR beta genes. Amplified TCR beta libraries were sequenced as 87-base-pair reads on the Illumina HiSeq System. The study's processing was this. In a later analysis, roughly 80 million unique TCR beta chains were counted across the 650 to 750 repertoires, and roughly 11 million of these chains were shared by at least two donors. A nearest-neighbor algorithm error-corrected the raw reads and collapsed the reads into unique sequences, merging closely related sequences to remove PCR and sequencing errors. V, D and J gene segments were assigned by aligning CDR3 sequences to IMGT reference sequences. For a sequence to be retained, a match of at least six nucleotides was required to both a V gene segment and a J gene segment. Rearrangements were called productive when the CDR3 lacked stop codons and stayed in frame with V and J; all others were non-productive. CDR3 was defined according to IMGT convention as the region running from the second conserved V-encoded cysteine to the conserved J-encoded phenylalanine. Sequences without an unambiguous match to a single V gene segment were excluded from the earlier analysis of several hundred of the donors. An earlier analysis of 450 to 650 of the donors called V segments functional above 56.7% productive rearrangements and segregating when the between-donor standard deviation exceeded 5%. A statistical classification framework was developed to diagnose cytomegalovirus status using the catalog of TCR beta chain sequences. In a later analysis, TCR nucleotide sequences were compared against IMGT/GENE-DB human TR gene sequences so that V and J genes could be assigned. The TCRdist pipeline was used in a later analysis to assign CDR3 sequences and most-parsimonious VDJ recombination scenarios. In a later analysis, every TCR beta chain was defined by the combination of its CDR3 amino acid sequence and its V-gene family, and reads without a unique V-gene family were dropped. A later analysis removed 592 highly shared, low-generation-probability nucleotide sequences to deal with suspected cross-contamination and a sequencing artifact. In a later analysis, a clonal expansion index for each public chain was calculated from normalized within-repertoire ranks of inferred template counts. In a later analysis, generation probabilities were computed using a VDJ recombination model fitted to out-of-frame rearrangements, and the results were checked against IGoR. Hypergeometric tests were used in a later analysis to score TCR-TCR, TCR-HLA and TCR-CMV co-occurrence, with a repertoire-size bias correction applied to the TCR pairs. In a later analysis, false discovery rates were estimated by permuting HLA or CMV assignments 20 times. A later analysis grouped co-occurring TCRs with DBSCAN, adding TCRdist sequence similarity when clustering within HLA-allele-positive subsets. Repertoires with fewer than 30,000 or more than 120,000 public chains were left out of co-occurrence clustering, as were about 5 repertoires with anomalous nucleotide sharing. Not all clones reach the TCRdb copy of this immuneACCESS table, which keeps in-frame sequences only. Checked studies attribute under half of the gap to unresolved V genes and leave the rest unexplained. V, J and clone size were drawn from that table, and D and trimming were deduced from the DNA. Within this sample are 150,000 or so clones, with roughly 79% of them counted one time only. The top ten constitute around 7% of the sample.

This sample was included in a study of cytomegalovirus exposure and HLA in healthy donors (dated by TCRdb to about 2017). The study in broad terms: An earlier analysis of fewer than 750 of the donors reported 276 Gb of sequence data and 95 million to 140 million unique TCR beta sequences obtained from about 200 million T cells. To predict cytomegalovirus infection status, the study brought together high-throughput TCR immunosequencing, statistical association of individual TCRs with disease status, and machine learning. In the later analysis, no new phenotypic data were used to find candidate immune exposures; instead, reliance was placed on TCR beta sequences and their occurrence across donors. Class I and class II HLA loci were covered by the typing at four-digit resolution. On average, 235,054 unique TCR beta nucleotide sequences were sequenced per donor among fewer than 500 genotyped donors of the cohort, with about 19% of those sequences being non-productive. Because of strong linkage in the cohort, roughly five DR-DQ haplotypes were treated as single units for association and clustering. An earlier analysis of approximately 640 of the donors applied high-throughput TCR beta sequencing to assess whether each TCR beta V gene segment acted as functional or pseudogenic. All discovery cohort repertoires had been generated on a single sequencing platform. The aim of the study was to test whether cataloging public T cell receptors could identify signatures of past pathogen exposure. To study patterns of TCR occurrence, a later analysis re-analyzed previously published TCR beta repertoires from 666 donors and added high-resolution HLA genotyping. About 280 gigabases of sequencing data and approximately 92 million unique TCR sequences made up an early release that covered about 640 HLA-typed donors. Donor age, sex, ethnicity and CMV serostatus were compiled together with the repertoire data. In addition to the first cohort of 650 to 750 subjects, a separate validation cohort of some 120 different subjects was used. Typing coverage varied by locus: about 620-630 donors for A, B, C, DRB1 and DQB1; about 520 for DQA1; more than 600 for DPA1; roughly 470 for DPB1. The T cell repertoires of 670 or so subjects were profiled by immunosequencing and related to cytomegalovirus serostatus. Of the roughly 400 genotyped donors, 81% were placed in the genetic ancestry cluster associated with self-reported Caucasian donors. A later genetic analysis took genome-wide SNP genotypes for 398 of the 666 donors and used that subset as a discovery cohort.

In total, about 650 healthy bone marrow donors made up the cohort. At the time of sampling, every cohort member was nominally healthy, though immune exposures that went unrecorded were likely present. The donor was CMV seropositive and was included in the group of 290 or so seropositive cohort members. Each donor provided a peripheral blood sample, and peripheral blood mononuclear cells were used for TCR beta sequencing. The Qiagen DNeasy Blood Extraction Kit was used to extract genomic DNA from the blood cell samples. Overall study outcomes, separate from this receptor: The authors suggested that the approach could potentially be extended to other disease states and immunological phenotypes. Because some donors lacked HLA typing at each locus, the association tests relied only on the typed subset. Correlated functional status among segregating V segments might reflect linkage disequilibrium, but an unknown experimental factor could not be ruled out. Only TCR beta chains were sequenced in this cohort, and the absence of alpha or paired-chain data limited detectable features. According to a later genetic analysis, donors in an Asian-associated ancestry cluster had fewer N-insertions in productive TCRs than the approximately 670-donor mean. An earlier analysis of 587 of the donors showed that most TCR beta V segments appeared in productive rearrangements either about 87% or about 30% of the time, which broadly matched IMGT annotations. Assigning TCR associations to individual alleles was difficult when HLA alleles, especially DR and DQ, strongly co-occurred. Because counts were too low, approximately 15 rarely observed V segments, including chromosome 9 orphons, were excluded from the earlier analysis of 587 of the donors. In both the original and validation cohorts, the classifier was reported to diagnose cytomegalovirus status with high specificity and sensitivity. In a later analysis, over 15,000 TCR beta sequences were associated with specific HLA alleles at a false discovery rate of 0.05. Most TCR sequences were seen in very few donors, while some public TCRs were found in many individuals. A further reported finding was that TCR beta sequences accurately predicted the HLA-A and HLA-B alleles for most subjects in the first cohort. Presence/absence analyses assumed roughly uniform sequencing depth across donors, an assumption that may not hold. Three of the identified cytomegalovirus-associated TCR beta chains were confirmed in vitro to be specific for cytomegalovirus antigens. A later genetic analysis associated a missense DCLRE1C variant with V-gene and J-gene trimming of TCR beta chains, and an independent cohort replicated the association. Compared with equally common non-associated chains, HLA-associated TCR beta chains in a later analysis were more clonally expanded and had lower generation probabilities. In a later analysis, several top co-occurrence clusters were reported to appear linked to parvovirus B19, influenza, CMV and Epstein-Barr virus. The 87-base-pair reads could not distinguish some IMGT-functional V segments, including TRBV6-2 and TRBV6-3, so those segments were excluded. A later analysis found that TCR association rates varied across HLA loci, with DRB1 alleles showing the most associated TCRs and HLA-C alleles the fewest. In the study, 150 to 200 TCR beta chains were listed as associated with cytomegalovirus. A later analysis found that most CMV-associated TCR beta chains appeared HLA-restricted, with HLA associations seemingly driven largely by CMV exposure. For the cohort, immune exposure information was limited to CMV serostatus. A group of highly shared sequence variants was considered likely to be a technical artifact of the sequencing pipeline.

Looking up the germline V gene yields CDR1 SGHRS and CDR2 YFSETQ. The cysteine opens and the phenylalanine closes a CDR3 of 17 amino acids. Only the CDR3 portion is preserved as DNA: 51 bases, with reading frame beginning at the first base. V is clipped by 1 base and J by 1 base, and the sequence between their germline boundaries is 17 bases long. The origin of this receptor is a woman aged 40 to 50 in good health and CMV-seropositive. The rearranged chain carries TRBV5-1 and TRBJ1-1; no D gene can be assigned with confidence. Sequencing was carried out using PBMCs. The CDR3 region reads CASSLNPQTHTNTEAFF. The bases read TGCGCCAGCAGCTTGAATCCCCAGACTCACACGAACACTGAAGCTTTCTTT.